The next 22 T cell receptor beta chains were all read from a single sample in a study of blood T cell repertoires in COVID-19 (dated by TCRdb to about 2020). The library was generated by the immunoSEQ multiplex PCR assay. Imported from immuneACCESS, the table was reduced by TCRdb to in-frame sequences with V and J called. These copies leave out some clones; in studies compared against another copy, an unresolved V gene accounts for under half, and the cause of the remainder is not known. The sample contains some 220,000 clones, 84% of them found a single time. 4% to 6% of the sample comes from the top ten. Source material: peripheral blood. The receptor set was obtained from a woman aged 55-69 years who had recovered from COVID-19.

This sequence joins TRBV5-3 and TRBJ1-2; tentatively, D is TRBD1 (5 bases). TRBV5-3 counts as an open reading frame of uncertain function. CDR3 length equals 16 residues. Trimming took 4 bases from V and 3 from J, leaving 19 bases between them. The CDR3 protein is CARSLPGGSAYYGYTF. CDR3 nucleotides: TGTGCCAGAAGCCTACCCGGGGGATCAGCGTACTATGGCTACACCTTC.

The chain has TRBV5-1 and TRBJ2-4; weak D call: TRBD2 (6 bases). CDR3 size: 15 residues. Per the germline V gene, CDR1 is SGHRS and CDR2 is YFSETQ. The V and J ends lost 5 bases and 0 bases respectively, with 12 bases between them. The CDR3 nucleotides are TGCGCCAGCAGGGGAGGAGATCTAGCCAAAAACATTCAGTACTTC. Its protein product is CASRGGDLAKNIQYF.

This clone came up a few times. CDR3 loop: CASSLIGQGGLVDGGYTF. The CDR3 DNA follows: TGTGCCAGCAGTCTCATCGGACAGGGGGGACTGGTAGATGGGGGCTACACCTTC. V is TRBV27 and J is TRBJ1-2, with 10 bases identical to TRBD1. Looked up from germline, CDR1 is MNHEY and CDR2 is SMNVEV (reference sequence). V shed 5 bases and J 8 bases; nucleotides not matched to a gene: 20. The CDR3 covers 18 residues.

The V call is TRBV5-1, the J call TRBJ2-1, with 7 positions matching TRBD2. Germline assignment: CDR1 SGHRS and CDR2 YFSETQ. Trimming cost V 0 bases and J 2 bases; bases outside gene matches: 5. CDR3 length: 16 residues. CDR3 sequence reads: CASSLDASGAYNEQFF. The CDR3 region has the DNA TGCGCCAGCAGCTTGGATGCTAGCGGAGCCTACAATGAGCAGTTCTTC. The entire variable domain, with the rest obtained from reference TRBV5-1 and TRBJ2-1, is as follows: KAGVTQTPRYLIKTRGQQVTLSCSPISGHRSVSWYQQTPGQGLQFLFEYFSETQRNKGNFPGRFSGRQFSNSRSEMNVSTLELGDSALYLCASSLDASGAYNEQFFGPGTRLTVL.

V is TRBV6-6 and J is TRBJ1-1; 7 bases are a match to TRBD1. This CDR3 has 14 amino acids. V lost 5 bases and J lost 1; bases outside the gene matches: 4. Germline V gene sequence: CDR1 MNHNY, CDR2 SVGAGI (reference sequence). The CDR3 DNA reads TGTGCCAGCAGTAAGCCAGGGGGGAACACTGAAGCTTTCTTT. Its protein is CASSKPGGNTEAFF.

The J gene is TRBJ2-5, the V gene TRBV7-9, with TRBD1 matching 9 bases. With 4 bases clipped from V and 5 bases from J, the junction kept 8 bases outside the gene matches. The length of the CDR3 is 15 residues. CDR1 is SEHNR and CDR2 is FQNEAQ in the germline V gene (reference sequence). The CDR3 is CASSWGQGRPETQYF. The CDR3 nucleotides read TGTGCCAGCAGCTGGGGACAGGGAAGGCCGGAGACCCAGTACTTC. Supplemented by reference TRBV7-9 and TRBJ2-5, the full variable domain reads DTGVSQNPRHKITKRGQNVTFRCDPISEHNRLYWYRQTLGQGPEFLTYFQNEAQLEKSRLLSDRFSAERPKGSFSTLEIQRTEQGDSAMYLCASSWGQGRPETQYFGPGTRLLVL.

Written as DNA, the CDR3 is TGTGCCAGCAGCGGACAGGGTTGGTCTGGAAACACCATATATTTT. It encodes CASSGQGWSGNTIYF. The chain recombines TRBV9 with TRBJ1-3; 7 nucleotides line up with TRBD1. The CDR3 sequence is 15 residues long. Losses at the gene ends were 3 bases for V and 1 base for J; bases not matched to a gene: 4. Germline V gene data show CDR1 as SGDLS and CDR2 as YYNGEE. Supplemented by reference TRBV9 and TRBJ1-3, the full variable domain reads DSGVTQTPKHLITATGQRVTLRCSPRSGDLSVYWYQQSLDQGLQFLIQYYNGEERAKGNILERFSAQQFPDLHSELNLSSLELGDSALYFCASSGQGWSGNTIYFGEGSWLTVV.

The J gene is TRBJ1-1, the V gene TRBV29-1, with 8 bases matching TRBD1. Germline values: CDR1 SQVTM, CDR2 ANQGSEA. The CDR3 has 13 amino acids. The J segment lost 1 base and the V segment lost 5 bases, leaving 3 bases of the junction unmatched. CDR3 residues: CSVPGQENTEAFF. CDR3 DNA sequence: TGCAGCGTTCCGGGACAGGAGAACACTGAAGCTTTCTTT. Full variable domain (missing parts from reference TRBV29-1 and TRBJ1-1): SAVISQKPSRDICQRGTSLTIQCQVDSQVTMMFWYRQQPGQSLTLIATANQGSEATYESGFVIDKFPISRPNLTFSTLTVSNMSPEDSSIYLCSVPGQENTEAFFGQGTRLTVV.

CDR3 DNA: TGTGCCAGCAGCTTAGGAAGCGGGAACGGTGAAGCTTTCTTT. This translates into CASSLGSGNGEAFF. This chain uses TRBV11-3 with TRBJ1-1, with D uncertain. The CDR3 has 14 amino acids. The ends were cut back, 1 base at V and 7 bases at J, with 13 bases in the middle. CDR1 is SGHNT and CDR2 is YENEEA in the germline V gene.

The chain uses TRBV29-1 and TRBJ1-1; a weak D match, TRBD1 (6 bases). Between the trimmed V and J ends, which lost 8 bases and 3 bases, there was a span of 16 bases. Germline CDR1 and CDR2: SQVTM and ANQGSEA. There are 13 residues in the CDR3. The CDR3 nucleotides read TGCAGCTCTTCACAGGGTTTGGACACTGAAGCTTTCTTT. It yields the protein CSSSQGLDTEAFF.

The chain uses TRBV5-1 and TRBJ2-3; D is uncertain. V was clipped by 0 bases and J by 3 bases, with 8 bases between them. The V gene's germline CDR1 is SGHRS and CDR2 YFSETQ. The CDR3 consists of 14 residues. In DNA, the CDR3 is TGCGCCAGCAGCTTGGCAGATGTTACAGATACGCAGTATTTT. Encoded protein: CASSLADVTDTQYF.

This chain connects TRBV9 to TRBJ2-3, with 9 bases aligning to TRBD2. The junction had 5 bases not matched to a gene; V was cut back by 3 bases and J by 6 bases. Looked up from germline, CDR1 is SGDLS and CDR2 is YYNGEE. This CDR3 region has 14 residues. The CDR3 coding sequence is TGTGCCAGCAGCGGAGGCGGGGGGGACGATACGCAGTATTTT. The encoded protein is CASSGGGGDDTQYF.

The rearrangement joins TRBV15 to TRBJ2-1, with no clear D. Trimming took off 0 bases at V and 0 bases at J, with 12 bases between the two ends. The CDR3 length is 17 residues. Germline assignment: CDR1 LNHNV and CDR2 YYDKDF (reference sequence). CDR3 in amino acids: CATSRELPSSSYNEQFF. The CDR3 DNA reads as TGTGCCACCAGCAGAGAACTACCCAGTAGCTCCTACAATGAGCAGTTCTTC.

This chain links TRBV29-1 with TRBJ2-5; 9 bases line up with TRBD2. CDR1 is SQVTM, CDR2 ANQGSEA, per germline. V lost 2 bases and J lost 6; bases outside the gene matches: 10. CDR3 length equals 15 residues. The CDR3 bases are TGCAGCGTTGAACGAGGCGGGACTAGCCGAAAGACCCAGTACTTC. It translates to CSVERGGTSRKTQYF.

This chain links TRBV7-2 with TRBJ2-1; D gene ambiguous. The CDR3 extends over 15 amino acids. In germline, CDR1 is SGHTA, CDR2 FQGNSA. Trimming cost V 6 bases and J 0 bases, with 12 bases left between them. The DNA for the CDR3 is TGTGCCAGCAGGCCGACCCGGAGCTCCTACAATGAGCAGTTCTTC. Its protein product is CASRPTRSSYNEQFF.

This sequence joins TRBV15 and TRBJ2-1, with TRBD2 matching 7 bases. There are 18 residues in the CDR3. V was pared by 0 bases and J by 7 bases, with 15 bases of the junction left unmatched. CDR1 is LNHNV and CDR2 is YYDKDF in the germline V gene (reference sequence). CDR3 DNA sequence: TGTGCCACCAGCAGAGATCTGGGAGGGGCCCGTCGAAGTAATGAGCAGTTCTTC. It encodes CATSRDLGGARRSNEQFF.

This chain connects TRBV27 to TRBJ1-2; maybe TRBD1 (5 bases). CDR3 length: 14 residues. The germline CDR1 and CDR2 sequences are MNHEY and SMNVEV (reference sequence). Trimming removed 5 bases from V and 4 bases from J, with 14 bases in between. CDR3 DNA sequence: TGTGCCAGCAGTCCCAGCCCGACAGCCTATGGCTACACCTTC. It specifies CASSPSPTAYGYTF.

The chain uses TRBV16 and TRBJ1-2; D not certain. The V gene lost 2 bases and the J gene lost 6 bases, with 13 bases spanning the gap. Germline loops: CDR1 KGHSY, CDR2 FQNENV. The CDR3 runs to 14 residues. The DNA of the CDR3 is TGTGCCAGCAGCCAACGGTCGAGGGCTGATGGCTACACCTTC. Amino acid sequence: CASSQRSRADGYTF.

The table lists this clone with a count of one. The V gene is TRBV5-6, the J gene TRBJ2-7; 8 nucleotides align to TRBD2. V gave up 0 bases and J gave up 4 bases; unmatched junction bases: 9. Germline assignment: CDR1 SGHDT and CDR2 YYEEEE. This CDR3 region has 16 residues. The CDR3: CASSLAGGDGFYEQYF. Here the CDR3 DNA reads TGTGCCAGCAGCTTGGCCGGGGGGGACGGTTTTTACGAGCAGTACTTC.

The chain carries TRBV29-1 and TRBJ1-2, with 8 bases matching TRBD1. The trim removed 7 bases at V and 4 bases at J, leaving 8 bases unmatched. The CDR3 has 13 residues. CDR1 is SQVTM, CDR2 ANQGSEA, per germline. CDR3 sequence: CSATHRGTYGYTF. For the CDR3, the DNA is TGCAGCGCCACACACAGGGGGACCTATGGCTACACCTTC. The complete variable domain, with remaining parts taken from reference TRBV29-1 and TRBJ1-2, reads SAVISQKPSRDICQRGTSLTIQCQVDSQVTMMFWYRQQPGQSLTLIATANQGSEATYESGFVIDKFPISRPNLTFSTLTVSNMSPEDSSIYLCSATHRGTYGYTFGSGTRLTVV.

The chain links TRBV27 to TRBJ1-1, with 9 nucleotides matching TRBD1. This CDR3 is built from 16 residues. CDR1 is MNHEY and CDR2 is SMNVEV in the germline V gene (reference sequence). After removal of 5 bases from V and 3 bases from J, the junction contained 10 bases not matched to a gene. CDR3 amino acids: CASSPGTGLWDTEAFF. CDR3 nucleotide sequence: TGTGCCAGCAGTCCCGGGACAGGGTTATGGGACACTGAAGCTTTCTTT.

The chain carries TRBV27 and TRBJ2-1, with 8 bases matching TRBD1. J gave up 6 bases and V 6 bases, and 13 bases lay outside the gene matches. This CDR3 is built from 16 residues. Germline V gene sequence: CDR1 MNHEY, CDR2 SMNVEV (reference sequence). CDR3 region: CASSLLSTGVGNEQFF. The CDR3 coding sequence is TGTGCCAGCAGCCTCCTGTCGACAGGGGTGGGCAATGAGCAGTTCTTC.